This TCR beta chain was retrieved from a study of blood T cell repertoires in COVID-19. Germline CDR1 is KGHSH and CDR2 is LQKENI. Trimming left V 6 bases short and J 0 bases short, with 13 bases between. The CDR3 has 15 residues. Using immunoSEQ multiplex PCR, the repertoire was profiled, and TCRdb retains in-frame clones only, with some absent. The sample lists a few hundred thousand clones; roughly 85% were seen once. Sequencing input: peripheral blood. This clonotype was obtained from a woman between 18 and 30 years old with acute or convalescent COVID-19. The chain recombines TRBV18 with TRBJ2-3; possible D gene TRBD1, 6 bases. DNA of the CDR3: TGTGCCAGCTCCCTCCGGGACACCAGCACAGATACGCAGTATTTT. Translated, it gives CASSLRDTSTDTQYF. Variable domain in full (rest from reference TRBV18 and TRBJ2-3): NAGVMQNPRHLVRRRGQEARLRCSPMKGHSHVYWYRQLPEEGLKFMVYLQKENIIDESGMPKERFSAEFPKEGPSILRIQQVVRGDSAAYFCASSLRDTSTDTQYFGPGTRLTVL.